These 19 T cell receptor beta chains came from one sample sequenced in a study of T cell responses to AZD1222 COVID-19 vaccine. Libraries were prepared by immunoSEQ multiplex PCR; TCRdb keeps only in-frame clonotypes and omits some of them. This table holds more than 110,000 clones, approximately 89% found once. Material: peripheral blood, obtained on day 0 of AZD1222 vaccination. The receptors were gathered from an adult in good health.

The chain joins TRBV5-1 to TRBJ1-2, with D hard to call. Trimming removed 0 bases at V and 0 bases at J, with 9 bases between. The CDR3 contains 15 residues. The germline V gene has CDR1 SGHRS and CDR2 YFSETQ. The CDR3 here is CASSLEPSANYGYTF. In DNA form, the CDR3 reads TGCGCCAGCAGCTTGGAGCCCTCCGCTAACTATGGCTACACCTTC.

V gene TRBV7-9 combines with J gene TRBJ2-7; 12 nucleotides match TRBD1. This CDR3 is 17 amino acids long. J lost 0 bases, V lost 5 bases, and 8 bases had no gene match. The germline V gene encodes CDR1 SEHNR and CDR2 FQNEAQ (reference sequence). CDR3 sequence (DNA): TGTGCCAGCAGCCGGCCGGGACAGGGGGCGTTCTCCTACGAGCAGTACTTC. It is translated as CASSRPGQGAFSYEQYF.

This clone has a handful of counts. The chain has TRBV5-1 and TRBJ2-7; 10 nucleotides line up with TRBD2. With V trimmed by 1 base and J by 6 bases, 7 bases remained unmatched. In germline, CDR1 is SGHRS, CDR2 YFSETQ. The CDR3 contains 15 residues. The CDR3 protein is CASSLTLAGNSEQYF. CDR3 sequence (DNA): TGCGCCAGCAGCTTGACACTAGCGGGAAATTCCGAGCAGTACTTC.

CDR3 DNA sequence: TGTGCCAGCAGCCCCCTTATAGGACAGGGGCCCTGGGCCCAGTACTTC. This encodes CASSPLIGQGPWAQYF. V gene TRBV28 combines with J gene TRBJ2-5, with 9 bases matching TRBD1. Unmatched junction bases numbered 17, after V lost 6 bases and J lost 9 bases. CDR1 is MDHEN and CDR2 is SYDVKM in the germline V gene. The CDR3 is 16 amino acids.

Points on this clone: The sample has other DNA sequences that encode this CDR3 too. The rearrangement links TRBV6-5 to TRBJ1-1; weak D call: TRBD1 (6 bases). V was shortened by 6 bases and J by 3 bases, with 11 bases between the two germline ends. The germline V gene encodes CDR1 MNHEY and CDR2 SVGAGI. This CDR3 region has 13 residues. This chain's CDR3 is CASRKGEDTEAFF. The CDR3 DNA is TGTGCCAGCAGGAAGGGGGAGGACACTGAAGCTTTCTTT.

The chain has TRBV9 and TRBJ2-1, with D unclear. The CDR3 loop spans 14 amino acids. V lost 0 bases, J lost 2 bases, and 6 bases lay in between. Germline loops: CDR1 SGDLS, CDR2 YYNGEE. Written as DNA, the CDR3 is TGTGCCAGCAGCGTAGGAGTCGCCTACAATGAGCAGTTCTTC. Protein sequence: CASSVGVAYNEQFF.

CDR3 residues: CASSEASGGYEQYF. DNA for the CDR3: TGCGCCAGCAGTGAGGCTAGCGGGGGCTACGAGCAGTACTTC. This chain connects TRBV10-1 to TRBJ2-7; TRBD2 agrees at 10 bases. Germline loops: CDR1 WNHNN, CDR2 SYGVQD (reference sequence). The CDR3 totals 14 residues. Unmatched junction bases numbered 1, after V lost 2 bases and J lost 3 bases.

The V and J genes are TRBV5-1 and TRBJ2-1; D is uncertain. The CDR3 extends over 12 amino acids. V shed 4 bases and J shed 8 bases, with 10 bases lying between them. Germline CDR1 reads SGHRS; CDR2 reads YFSETQ. The CDR3 DNA reads TGCGCCAGCAGCAGCCTGGGTTATGAGCAGTTCTTC. Amino acid sequence: CASSSLGYEQFF.

This clone has just one count. The V and J genes are TRBV4-2 and TRBJ2-7, with TRBD2 matching over 10 bases. V dropped 0 bases and J dropped 5; count of bases not matched to a gene: 7. The CDR3 consists of 16 residues. Germline CDR1 and CDR2: LGHNA and YNFKEQ. CDR3 residues: CASSQDPLAGVHEQYF. CDR3 DNA sequence: TGTGCCAGCAGCCAAGACCCCCTAGCGGGAGTCCACGAGCAGTACTTC.

The chain links TRBV28 to TRBJ1-2; a possible D gene is TRBD1 (6 bases). Germline CDR1 MDHEN, CDR2 SYDVKM. Trimming left V 10 bases short and J 6 bases short, with 21 bases between. CDR3 length: 14 amino acids. CDR3 DNA: TGTGCCACCACCCGGGGGCGTCGGCTCCATGGCTACACCTTC. This sequence encodes CATTRGRRLHGYTF.

This chain joins TRBV7-2 and TRBJ2-7; D is uncertain. Trimming pared 3 bases from V and 0 bases from J, leaving 9 bases between. Germline-derived CDR1 and CDR2 are SGHTA and FQGNSA. This CDR3 spans 14 amino acids. CDR3 protein: CASSFRGTSYEQYF. CDR3 sequence (DNA): TGTGCCAGCAGCTTCCGAGGAACCTCCTACGAGCAGTACTTC.

V and J are TRBV2 and TRBJ2-7; D not certain. V lost 6 bases to trimming and J lost 5 bases, with 8 bases between them. CDR3 size: 11 residues. Germline loops: CDR1 SNHLY, CDR2 FYNNEI. Here the CDR3 DNA reads TGTGCCAGCAGAGGTCCCGACGAGCAGTACTTC. Amino acids: CASRGPDEQYF.

The chain recombines TRBV10-3 with TRBJ2-3; TRBD1 is a possible D gene (6 bases). The length of the CDR3 is 13 residues. Germline lookup yields CDR1 ENHRY and CDR2 SYGVKD. V was pared by 8 bases and J by 5 bases, with 14 bases between. The CDR3 DNA sequence: TGTGCCATCGGGGGCCAGGGAAGAGATACGCAGTATTTT. Translated, it gives CAIGGQGRDTQYF.

CDR3 DNA sequence: TGTGCCAGCAGTTCCCCCGGAATGAACACTGAAGCTTTCTTT. Protein product: CASSSPGMNTEAFF. The rearrangement joins TRBV28 to TRBJ1-1; the D is unclear. V shed 4 bases and J shed 0 bases, with 9 bases lying between them. CDR3 length: 14 residues. Germline CDR1 is MDHEN and CDR2 is SYDVKM.

The chain has TRBV5-1 and TRBJ1-1; possible D gene TRBD1, 5 bases. V dropped 3 bases and J dropped 3 bases, with 15 bases sitting between them. The CDR3 contains 15 residues. Germline V lookup: CDR1 SGHRS, CDR2 YFSETQ. The CDR3 region is CASSSADTRDTEAFF. CDR3 in DNA: TGCGCCAGCAGCTCCGCGGACACACGCGACACTGAAGCTTTCTTT.

This chain connects TRBV6-5 to TRBJ2-1; TRBD1 is a possible D gene (6 bases). Trimming pared 5 bases from V and 7 bases from J, leaving 12 bases between. This CDR3 region has 13 residues. Germline lookup yields CDR1 MNHEY and CDR2 SVGAGI. CDR3 amino acids: CASSTNRENEQFF. In DNA, the CDR3 is TGTGCCAGCAGTACAAACAGGGAAAATGAGCAGTTCTTC.

The chain recombines TRBV9 with TRBJ2-2; D not resolved. This CDR3 comprises 13 residues. The ends were cut back, 7 bases at V and 0 bases at J, with 7 bases in the middle. In germline, CDR1 is SGDLS, CDR2 YYNGEE. The CDR3 loop reads CASGQPNTGELFF. The CDR3 DNA reads TGTGCCAGCGGTCAGCCGAACACCGGGGAGCTGTTTTTT.

This sequence joins TRBV10-2 and TRBJ2-7; D may correspond to TRBD1 or TRBD2 (5 bases each). There are 14 residues in the CDR3. Germline CDR1 reads WSHSY; CDR2 reads SAAADI. Trimming cost V 7 bases and J 9 bases, with 22 bases left between them. The CDR3 coding sequence is TGCGCCAGCAACCCCCCGGGACGGCATACCGCGCAGTACTTC. Translating it yields CASNPPGRHTAQYF.

The J gene is TRBJ1-1, the V gene TRBV2; the D gene is possibly TRBD1 (5 bases). CDR1 SNHLY and CDR2 FYNNEI come from the germline V gene. V lost 2 bases and J 1 base, leaving 8 bases between the germline ends. The CDR3 runs to 14 residues. This chain's CDR3 is CASSELGANTEAFF. The CDR3 bases are TGTGCCAGCAGTGAACTTGGGGCGAACACTGAAGCTTTCTTT.